Listed here is a single T cell receptor beta chain. Original processing methods: Estimation of nucleated cell counts was performed using reference gene primer amplification. Sequenced by immunoSEQ multiplex PCR; TCRdb stores in-frame clones only, minus some. The DNA gave D and trimming, while V, J and clone size come from that table. The repertoire includes roughly 140,000 clones, over 80% of them detected once, and about 1.8% sits in the top ten. This sample stems from a study of blood T cell repertoires in COVID-19. The wider study: From the United States, Italy and Spain came samples of acute and convalescent COVID-19.

The source of this sequence is a woman between 45 and 60 years old with acute or convalescent COVID-19. Sample: peripheral blood.

CDR3 protein: CASSVDTERTEAFF. The DNA of the CDR3 is TGTGCCAGCAGCGTAGATACGGAGCGGACTGAAGCTTTCTTT. V usage is TRBV9 and J usage is TRBJ1-1; D is ambiguous. Germline loops: CDR1 SGDLS, CDR2 YYNGEE. The V and J ends lost 0 bases and 5 bases respectively, with 11 bases between them. The CDR3 is made up of 14 amino acids.